What follows are 26 T cell receptor beta chains derived from one specimen sequenced in a study of blood T cell repertoires in COVID-19. Produced via immunoSEQ multiplex PCR; TCRdb's table is partial and in-frame only. The sample comprises some 250,000 clones, about 86% of which are singletons, and approximately 5.4% rests with the top ten. The source material was peripheral blood. Every receptor here comes from a man older than 75 with acute or convalescent COVID-19.

This chain connects TRBV19 to TRBJ1-1; possibly TRBD1 for D (5 bases). Germline CDR1 and CDR2: LNHDA and SQIVND (reference sequence). V lost 9 bases and J lost 1, with 12 bases in between. This CDR3 is built from 13 residues. CDR3 DNA: TGTGCCAGCTCAAAACAGGAGAACACTGAAGCTTTCTTT. It codes for CASSKQENTEAFF.

This chain links TRBV3-1 (or the pseudogene TRBV3-2) with TRBJ2-1; 9 positions agree with TRBD1. J was trimmed by 8 bases and V by 6 bases; bases with no gene match: 14. The germline gives CDR1 LGHDT, CDR2 YNNKEL (reference sequence). This CDR3 has 16 residues. CDR3 sequence (DNA): TGTGCCAGCAGGCTTAGCCCCGGGACAGGGTTGCATGAGCAGTTCTTC. Its translation is CASRLSPGTGLHEQFF.

The chain combines TRBV6-1 with TRBJ1-2; TRBD1 matches 9 bases. Germline V CDR1 and CDR2: MNHNS, SASEGT. Trimming cost V 0 bases and J 9 bases; bases outside gene matches: 5. CDR3 length: 14 amino acids. The CDR3 is CASSEAGTGPSYTF. The CDR3 nucleotides read TGTGCCAGCAGTGAAGCCGGGACAGGGCCAAGCTACACCTTC.

The rearrangement uses TRBV5-1 and TRBJ2-7, with 7 positions matching TRBD1. The CDR3 covers 14 residues. The junction had 2 bases not matched to a gene; V was cut back by 2 bases and J by 0 bases. Germline CDR1 SGHRS, CDR2 YFSETQ. The CDR3 sequence: CASSLDRVSYEQYF. Here the CDR3 DNA reads TGCGCCAGCAGCTTAGACAGGGTCTCCTACGAGCAGTACTTC.

This clone was seen once. The chain is built from TRBV19 and TRBJ2-1; D is possibly TRBD2 (6 bases). Deletions cut 7 bases from V and 0 bases from J, with 13 bases between. The CDR3 sequence is 15 residues long. Germline V gene lookup returns CDR1 LNHDA and CDR2 SQIVND (reference sequence). CDR3 nucleotides: TGTGCCAGTACCAGGCGGGGAGGCTCCTACAATGAGCAGTTCTTC. It specifies CASTRRGGSYNEQFF.

The V gene is TRBV29-1, the J gene TRBJ2-5; weak D call: TRBD2 (5 bases). Deletions cut 7 bases from V and 5 bases from J, with 20 bases between. The CDR3 sequence is 14 residues long. Germline loops: CDR1 SQVTM, CDR2 ANQGSEA. Here the CDR3 DNA reads TGCAGCGGACGACGGGGTCATAAAGGCGAGACCCAGTACTTC. Amino acids: CSGRRGHKGETQYF.

In regard to this clone: The same CDR3 arises from other DNA sequences in this sample as well. This chain links TRBV5-1 with TRBJ2-5; D possibly corresponds to TRBD1 (6 bases). The CDR3 spans 13 residues. Between the trimmed V and J ends, which lost 4 bases and 2 bases, there was a span of 9 bases. Looked up from germline, CDR1 is SGHRS and CDR2 is YFSETQ. The CDR3 here is CASSAGQQETQYF. Here the CDR3 DNA reads TGCGCCAGCAGCGCCGGACAGCAAGAGACCCAGTACTTC.

This clone was seen only once. The CDR3 bases are TGTGCCAGCAGCGTCTCTCTAGCGGGAGGCAGAGAGACCCAGTACTTC. It specifies CASSVSLAGGRETQYF. The V call is TRBV9, the J call TRBJ2-5; 11 nucleotides match TRBD2. Trimming at V came to 2 bases and at J to 4 bases, leaving 7 bases not matched to a gene. Germline lookup yields CDR1 SGDLS and CDR2 YYNGEE. The CDR3 covers 16 residues.

This clone was found a few times. J is TRBJ2-5 and V is TRBV27; the match to TRBD1 covers 9 bases. Germline V gives CDR1 MNHEY, CDR2 SMNVEV (reference sequence). V dropped 6 bases and J dropped 2; count of bases not matched to a gene: 7. There are 15 residues in the CDR3. The CDR3 DNA follows: TGTGCCAGCAGCCGGACAGGGGCGTATCAAGAGACCCAGTACTTC. This sequence encodes CASSRTGAYQETQYF.

The chain uses TRBV5-1 and TRBJ2-1; 7 bases align to TRBD2. The CDR3 extends over 16 amino acids. Germline CDR1 reads SGHRS; CDR2 reads YFSETQ. With V trimmed by 0 bases and J by 4 bases, 7 bases remained unmatched. The CDR3 reads CASSLGFGGTYNEQFF. CDR3 bases: TGCGCCAGCAGCTTGGGTTTCGGGGGGACTTACAATGAGCAGTTCTTC.

In its sample, this clone was seen a few times. The V and J genes are TRBV28 and TRBJ2-7; the match to TRBD2 covers 8 bases. V was pared by 6 bases and J by 5 bases, with 6 bases of the junction left unmatched. CDR1 and CDR2 from the germline V gene are MDHEN and SYDVKM. CDR3 length: 13 amino acids. This CDR3 reads CASRGTRNHEQYF. CDR3 DNA: TGTGCCAGCAGGGGGACTAGGAATCACGAGCAGTACTTC.

The rearrangement uses TRBV5-1 and TRBJ2-6, with 9 bases aligning to TRBD1. Germline CDR1 is SGHRS and CDR2 is YFSETQ. The CDR3 covers 19 residues. V was pared by 4 bases and J by 0 bases, with 11 bases of the junction left unmatched. The CDR3 protein is CASSALTGGHSSGANVLTF. The DNA for the CDR3 is TGCGCCAGCAGCGCTTTGACAGGGGGGCACAGCTCTGGGGCCAACGTCCTGACTTTC.

The chain has TRBV19 and TRBJ2-1; a possible D gene is TRBD1 (6 bases). The CDR3 has 15 residues. Trimming shortened V by 0 bases and J by 1 base, and 7 bases separated the two germline ends. Germline lookup yields CDR1 LNHDA and CDR2 SQIVND (reference sequence). CDR3 coding DNA: TGTGCCAGTAGTATAGACAGGGGTTCCTACAATGAGCAGTTCTTC. Its translation: CASSIDRGSYNEQFF.

The CDR3 DNA reads as TGTGCCAGCAGCTCTCCGGGACAGCGGTACAATGAGCAGTTCTTC. This translates into CASSSPGQRYNEQFF. This chain links TRBV7-9 with TRBJ2-1, with 7 bases aligning to TRBD1. The CDR3 runs to 15 residues. The V gene end was trimmed by 4 bases and the J gene end by 4 bases; junction bases not matched to a gene: 7. From germline, CDR1 is SEHNR and CDR2 FQNEAQ (reference sequence).

The rearrangement uses TRBV3-1 (or the pseudogene TRBV3-2) and TRBJ2-5; 15 nucleotides agree with TRBD2. This CDR3 has 16 residues. The germline V gene encodes CDR1 LGHDT and CDR2 YNNKEL (reference sequence). V trimming: 5 bases; J trimming: 4 bases; junction bases outside the gene matches: 5. The CDR3 loop is CASSIGGLAGGETQYF. The CDR3 DNA reads TGTGCCAGCAGCATCGGGGGACTAGCGGGAGGAGAGACCCAGTACTTC.

The chain has TRBV19 and TRBJ2-6, with 7 positions matching TRBD1. CDR1 is LNHDA and CDR2 is SQIVND in the germline V gene (reference sequence). CDR3 length equals 15 residues. V was clipped by 8 bases and J by 0 bases; unmatched bases: 4. The CDR3 is CASLDRRSGANVLTF. The CDR3 DNA follows: TGTGCCAGTTTGGACAGGCGCTCTGGGGCCAACGTCCTGACTTTC.

The gene calls are TRBV4-1 and TRBJ2-2; TRBD2 might be the D (6 bases). Trimming stripped 0 bases from V and 7 bases from J, with 15 bases between. This CDR3 has 16 amino acids. CDR1 and CDR2 from the germline V gene are MGHRA and YSYEKL. The CDR3 here is CASSQDRETRIGELFF. CDR3 coding DNA: TGCGCCAGCAGCCAAGATCGTGAGACTAGGATCGGGGAGCTGTTTTTT.

CDR3 sequence reads: CASISGAGDSEQYF. In DNA, the CDR3 is TGTGCCAGCATCTCTGGAGCGGGAGACTCCGAGCAGTACTTC. The chain links TRBV3-1 (or the pseudogene TRBV3-2) to TRBJ2-7, with 8 positions matching TRBD2. Germline CDR1 is LGHDT and CDR2 is YNNKEL (reference sequence). This CDR3 has 14 residues. The J segment lost 6 bases and the V segment lost 7 bases, leaving 11 bases of the junction unmatched.

The V gene is TRBV11-2, the J gene TRBJ1-3, with D possibly matching TRBD1 (5 bases). Between the trimmed V and J ends, which lost 5 bases and 2 bases, there was a span of 19 bases. The CDR3 contains 17 residues. Germline V gene data show CDR1 as SGHAT and CDR2 as FQNNGV. The CDR3 spells CASSALIGGSTGNTIYF. CDR3 in DNA: TGTGCCAGCAGCGCCCTCATTGGGGGGTCCACTGGAAACACCATATATTTT.

The chain couples TRBV7-2 to TRBJ2-3; 12 bases match TRBD2. Trimming took 0 bases from V and 0 from J; bases not matched to a gene: 10. CDR1 is SGHTA and CDR2 is FQGNSA in the germline V gene. The CDR3 has 20 amino acids. The CDR3 protein is CASSLAASGGVRPSTDTQYF. The CDR3 coding sequence is TGTGCCAGCAGCTTAGCGGCTAGCGGGGGGGTCCGACCTAGCACAGATACGCAGTATTTT.

V gene TRBV24-1 combines with J gene TRBJ2-3; 12 bases are a match to TRBD1. This CDR3 comprises 14 residues. Per germline, CDR1 KGHDR and CDR2 SFDVKD. J was trimmed by 0 bases and V by 10 bases; bases with no gene match: 1. The chain's CDR3 is CATGQGASTDTQYF. The CDR3 DNA is TGTGCCACGGGACAGGGGGCTAGCACAGATACGCAGTATTTT.

This clone has just one count. The chain combines TRBV20-1 with TRBJ2-7; TRBD2 matches 10 bases. CDR3 length: 14 amino acids. V gave up 3 bases and J gave up 6 bases; unmatched junction bases: 8. Germline V gene data show CDR1 as DFQATT and CDR2 as SNEGSKA (reference sequence). The CDR3 reads CSASDSGGAFEQYF. The CDR3 DNA follows: TGCAGTGCTAGTGACAGCGGGGGGGCCTTCGAGCAGTACTTC.

V is TRBV5-5 and J is TRBJ2-7; TRBD1 matches 7 bases. The CDR3 totals 15 residues. Germline lookup yields CDR1 SGHKS and CDR2 YYEKEE (reference sequence). The V and J ends lost 1 base and 5 bases, in that order; junction bases with no gene match: 9. The CDR3 DNA sequence: TGTGCCAGCAGCTTGATGGGGACAGTAACCCACGAGCAGTACTTC. Its protein is CASSLMGTVTHEQYF.

This chain connects TRBV2 to TRBJ1-2; D gene uncertain. Deletions cut 2 bases from V and 2 bases from J, with 3 bases between. The CDR3 extends over 12 amino acids. Germline assignment: CDR1 SNHLY and CDR2 FYNNEI. The DNA of the CDR3 is TGTGCCAGCAGTGAACGGAACTATGGCTACACCTTC. It is translated as CASSERNYGYTF.

The DNA of the CDR3 is TGTGCCAGCAGAGCAATGACAGAGTACGAGCAGTACTTC. Amino acid sequence: CASRAMTEYEQYF. V and J are TRBV6-5 and TRBJ2-7; D might be TRBD1 (5 bases). Trimming removed 6 bases at V and 4 bases at J, with 13 bases between. Per the germline V gene, CDR1 is MNHEY and CDR2 is SVGAGI. The CDR3 extends over 13 amino acids.

The chain carries TRBV18 and TRBJ2-2; D uncertain. The CDR3 is made up of 14 amino acids. V was shortened by 3 bases and J by 7 bases, with 12 bases between the two germline ends. Per germline, CDR1 KGHSH and CDR2 LQKENI. The CDR3 DNA is TGTGCCAGCTCACCTGCCCGCCTGAGCGGGGAGCTGTTTTTT. This sequence encodes CASSPARLSGELFF.